This T cell receptor (beta chain) was found in a study of blood T cell repertoires in COVID-19. The overall study: Both acute and convalescent COVID-19 samples were obtained from the United States, Italy and Spain. From T cells, B-cell-depleted T cells, or PBMCs came the material, which was cDNA or gDNA.

Germline V lookup: CDR1 SGHRS, CDR2 YFSETQ. V lost 0 bases, J lost 1 base, and 3 bases stayed unmatched. The CDR3 totals 16 residues. In the study's own analysis: Nucleated cell counts were estimated from reference gene primer amplification. Data came from immunoSEQ multiplex PCR; TCRdb stores just in-frame clones and leaves some out. V, J and clone size reflect that table, while D and trimming were determined from the DNA. Of 150,000 to 200,000 clones in the sample, around 86% are singletons; the top ten hold more than 0.75%. Sequencing was carried out using peripheral blood. The origin of this receptor is a man aged 18 to 35 with acute or convalescent COVID-19. This sequence joins TRBV5-1 and TRBJ2-2, with 7 bases fitting TRBD1. The CDR3 nucleotides read TGCGCCAGCAGCTTGGTCAGGGGGAGGAACACCGGGGAGCTGTTTTTT. Translated: CASSLVRGRNTGELFF.